The rows below give T cell receptor beta chains drawn from one sample of a study of blood T cell repertoires in COVID-19. TCRdb's copy holds only in-frame clones and misses some; the assay was immunoSEQ multiplex PCR. The sample gives over 75,000 clones, over 70% of which show up once; about a sixth is in the top ten. The sample was peripheral blood. These receptors came from a human donor in a cohort sampled during active COVID-19. CDR3s include the opening cysteine and the closing phenylalanine or tryptophan. The D gene is left open where the match is weak. Clone size is shown for a subset of rows, as once, few, many or a class of expanded clone.

size: -; V: TRBV5-6; J: TRBJ1-1; D: -; CDR3: CASSWQTEMNTEAFF; DNA: TGTGCCAGCAGCTGGCAGACGGAGATGAACACTGAAGCTTTCTTT
size: few; V: TRBV7-9; J: TRBJ1-1; D: -; CDR3: CASSLDSGAEAFF; DNA: TGTGCCAGCAGCTTAGACTCGGGGGCTGAAGCTTTCTTT
size: few; V: TRBV28; J: TRBJ2-5; D: -; CDR3: CASNNKSINETQYF; DNA: TGTGCCAGCAATAACAAAAGTATTAATGAGACCCAGTACTTC
size: -; V: TRBV25-1; J: TRBJ2-3; D: TRBD2; CDR3: CASSPGGTQYF; DNA: TGTGCCAGCAGTCCCGGGGGGACGCAGTATTTT
size: -; V: TRBV5-4; J: TRBJ1-3; D: -; CDR3: CASSSPRSSGGNTIYF; DNA: TGTGCCAGCAGCTCCCCCCGGTCCTCAGGGGGAAACACCATATATTTT
size: -; V: TRBV4-2; J: TRBJ1-5; D: -; CDR3: CASSQDSGDQPQHF; DNA: TGTGCCAGCAGCCAAGATTCAGGGGATCAGCCCCAGCATTTT
size: -; V: TRBV7-3; J: TRBJ1-6; D: -; CDR3: CASSFGGHLYNSPLHF; DNA: TGTGCCAGCAGCTTTGGGGGACACCTTTATAATTCACCCCTCCACTTT
size: -; V: TRBV19; J: TRBJ2-4; D: -; CDR3: CASSMGLNIQYF; DNA: TGTGCCAGTAGTATGGGACTAAACATTCAGTACTTC
size: few; V: TRBV24-1; J: TRBJ1-1; D: -; CDR3: CATSSGGLEAFF; DNA: TGTGCCACCAGTTCTGGTGGGCTTGAAGCTTTCTTT
size: -; V: TRBV5-6; J: TRBJ2-1; D: -; CDR3: CASSPSISSYNEQFF; DNA: TGTGCCAGCAGCCCTTCCATCAGCTCCTACAATGAGCAGTTCTTC
size: -; V: TRBV6-5; J: TRBJ2-1; D: -; CDR3: CASSSKRHNEQFF; DNA: TGTGCCAGCAGTTCGAAGCGGCACAATGAGCAGTTCTTC
size: -; V: TRBV4-1; J: TRBJ2-1; D: TRBD2; CDR3: CASSAWDLPSGALDEQFF; DNA: TGCGCCAGCAGCGCCTGGGACTTACCTAGCGGGGCCTTAGATGAGCAGTTCTTC
size: -; V: TRBV7-6; J: TRBJ2-2; D: TRBD2; CDR3: CASSSRTLAGGATGELFF; DNA: TGTGCCAGCAGCTCCCGGACCCTAGCGGGAGGTGCCACCGGGGAGCTGTTTTTT
size: -; V: TRBV7-2; J: TRBJ2-3; D: TRBD2; CDR3: CASSLVAGRTDTQYF; DNA: TGTGCCAGCAGCTTAGTAGCGGGTCGCACAGATACGCAGTATTTT
size: -; V: TRBV7-2; J: TRBJ1-1; D: -; CDR3: CASSYSGMGRNEAFF; DNA: TGTGCCAGCAGCTACTCAGGGATGGGAAGGAACGAAGCTTTCTTT
size: -; V: TRBV9; J: TRBJ2-2; D: TRBD2; CDR3: CASRGEGTGELFF; DNA: TGTGCCAGCCGGGGGGAGGGGACCGGGGAGCTGTTTTTT
size: once; V: TRBV6-5; J: TRBJ1-2; D: -; CDR3: CASSYASRTGTYGYTF; DNA: TGTGCCAGCAGTTACGCCTCCCGAACGGGTACCTATGGCTACACCTTC
size: -; V: TRBV5-4; J: TRBJ2-5; D: TRBD1; CDR3: CASSLQGAGETQYF; DNA: TGTGCCAGCAGCTTGCAGGGGGCTGGGGAGACCCAGTACTTC
size: -; V: TRBV11-3; J: TRBJ2-3; D: -; CDR3: CASTSDAGTDTQYF; DNA: TGTGCCAGCACCTCGGATGCGGGCACAGATACGCAGTATTTT
size: -; V: TRBV19; J: TRBJ2-2; D: -; CDR3: CASSTTGIGRNTGELFF; DNA: TGTGCCAGTAGTACTACAGGGATAGGGAGGAACACCGGGGAGCTGTTTTTT
size: -; V: TRBV27; J: TRBJ1-2; D: -; CDR3: CATLTAAYGYTF; DNA: TGTGCCACCTTGACTGCAGCCTATGGCTACACCTTC
size: -; V: TRBV9; J: TRBJ2-3; D: -; CDR3: CASSVGFEGGPDTQYF; DNA: TGTGCCAGCAGCGTAGGGTTTGAGGGCGGCCCAGATACGCAGTATTTT
size: -; V: TRBV5-8; J: TRBJ2-2; D: -; CDR3: CASRWGENTGELFF; DNA: TGTGCCAGCAGGTGGGGGGAAAACACCGGGGAGCTGTTTTTT
size: once; V: TRBV28; J: TRBJ1-5; D: -; CDR3: CATRRQDSLSNQPQHF; DNA: TGTGCCACCCGGCGTCAGGACTCGCTTAGCAATCAGCCCCAGCATTTT
size: -; V: TRBV24-1; J: TRBJ2-1; D: -; CDR3: CATRDSDHNEQFF; DNA: TGTGCCACCAGGGACAGCGACCACAATGAGCAGTTCTTC
size: -; V: TRBV5-4; J: TRBJ1-6; D: -; CDR3: CASSLGPGSSYNSPLHF; DNA: TGTGCCAGCAGCTTGGGTCCAGGCAGCTCCTATAATTCACCCCTCCACTTT
size: -; V: TRBV3-1/TRBV3-2; J: TRBJ2-3; D: TRBD2; CDR3: CASGGGDPQYF; DNA: TGTGCCAGCGGCGGGGGGGACCCGCAGTATTTT
size: -; V: TRBV7-6; J: TRBJ2-7; D: TRBD1; CDR3: CASSPGQGYEQYF; DNA: TGTGCCAGCAGCCCGGGACAGGGCTACGAGCAGTACTTC
size: few; V: TRBV9; J: TRBJ2-1; D: -; CDR3: CASSVGSNEQFF; DNA: TGTGCCAGCAGCGTAGGGAGCAATGAGCAGTTCTTC
size: -; V: TRBV4-1; J: TRBJ2-7; D: TRBD1; CDR3: CASSHTGTAYEQYF; DNA: TGCGCCAGCAGCCACACCGGGACAGCCTACGAGCAGTACTTC
size: -; V: TRBV7-2; J: TRBJ2-1; D: TRBD2; CDR3: CASSLSGDSYNEQFF; DNA: TGTGCCAGCAGCTTAAGCGGGGATTCCTACAATGAGCAGTTCTTC
size: once; V: TRBV27; J: TRBJ1-1; D: TRBD1; CDR3: CASSLIGGNTEAFF; DNA: TGTGCCAGCAGTTTAATAGGGGGCAACACTGAAGCTTTCTTT
size: many; V: TRBV27; J: TRBJ1-2; D: -; CDR3: CASSPLQGNYGYTF; DNA: TGTGCCAGCAGTCCCCTCCAGGGGAACTATGGCTACACCTTC
size: -; V: TRBV30; J: TRBJ2-1; D: -; CDR3: CAWRISSWSYNEQFF; DNA: TGTGCCTGGAGAATTTCTAGCTGGTCCTACAATGAGCAGTTCTTC
size: -; V: TRBV27; J: TRBJ2-1; D: -; CDR3: CASSLGVSYNEQFF; DNA: TGTGCCAGCAGTCTCGGGGTCTCCTACAATGAGCAGTTCTTC
size: -; V: TRBV24-1; J: TRBJ2-5; D: -; CDR3: CATSQGRRYAYQETQYF; DNA: TGTGCCACCAGTCAAGGCAGGCGATACGCGTACCAAGAGACCCAGTACTTC
size: once; V: TRBV6-5; J: TRBJ2-3; D: TRBD2; CDR3: CASSRTSGSTDTQYF; DNA: TGTGCCAGCAGTCGGACTAGCGGGAGTACAGATACGCAGTATTTT
size: few; V: TRBV18; J: TRBJ2-2; D: TRBD1; CDR3: CASSPSTGAPKTGELFF; DNA: TGTGCCAGCTCACCTTCGACAGGGGCCCCTAAAACCGGGGAGCTGTTTTTT
size: -; V: TRBV5-8; J: TRBJ2-3; D: -; CDR3: CASEFLGTDTQYF; DNA: TGTGCCAGCGAGTTCCTGGGCACAGATACGCAGTATTTT
size: once; V: TRBV28; J: TRBJ1-2; D: TRBD1; CDR3: CASSPPGQGLGNTF; DNA: TGTGCCAGCAGCCCACCGGGACAGGGTCTGGGGAACACCTTC
size: -; V: TRBV6-2/TRBV6-3; J: TRBJ1-1; D: TRBD1; CDR3: CASSLDRGRHTEAFF; DNA: TGTGCCAGCAGTTTGGACAGGGGGCGGCACACTGAAGCTTTCTTT
size: few; V: TRBV7-9; J: TRBJ2-1; D: TRBD2; CDR3: CASSSTSGLYNEQFF; DNA: TGTGCCAGCAGCTCTACTAGCGGACTTTACAATGAGCAGTTCTTC